Listed below are T cell receptor beta chains from one sample, sequenced in a study of blood T cell repertoires in COVID-19. Some clones are missing from TCRdb's copy, which holds only in-frame ones; the method was immunoSEQ multiplex PCR. Seen here are fewer than 250,000 clones, roughly four fifths observed once, and the top ten hold 4.7%. Specimen: peripheral blood. The receptors here all came from a woman aged 70-85 years with acute or convalescent COVID-19. Each CDR3 is given with its conserved first and last residue. Fields, in order: CDR3 length, clone size, D gene, V gene, J gene, CDR3 DNA, CDR3 protein. A D gene is named only where the DNA matches it firmly. The size field is filled for only some rows; it gives once, few, many or a size class.

>13|NA|NA|TRBV12-3/TRBV12-4|TRBJ2-7
TGTGCCAGCAGTTTTGGGGCCCCTTACGAGCAGTACTTC
CASSFGAPYEQYF
>14|NA|TRBD1|TRBV30|TRBJ1-4
TGTGCCTGGAGTCCGGACAGGGGGCGAGAAAAACTGTTTTTT
CAWSPDRGREKLFF
>14|NA|TRBD1|TRBV19|TRBJ2-7
TGTGCCAGTACCGCGGGACAGGGCCCCTACGAGCAGTACTTC
CASTAGQGPYEQYF
>15|NA|TRBD1|TRBV6-5|TRBJ1-3
TGTGCCAGCAGCCGAGGACAGGGCGACGGAAACACCATATATTTT
CASSRGQGDGNTIYF
>13|NA|NA|TRBV12-3/TRBV12-4|TRBJ2-7
TGTGCCAGCAGGCAGGGAAGCTCCTACGAGCAGTACTTC
CASRQGSSYEQYF
>14|NA|NA|TRBV4-2|TRBJ1-1
TGTGCCAGCAGCCTAAACCCAGGGTTAGCTGAAGCTTTCTTT
CASSLNPGLAEAFF
>14|NA|TRBD1|TRBV19|TRBJ1-1
TGTGCCAGTAGCACGGGACAGGGAAACACTGAAGCTTTCTTT
CASSTGQGNTEAFF
>16|few|TRBD1|TRBV28|TRBJ1-2
TGTGCCAGCTCCCGACAGGGGGCGTTTTCTGACTATGGCTACACCTTC
CASSRQGAFSDYGYTF
>18|NA|NA|TRBV30|TRBJ1-3
TGTGCCTGGAGTGTACCCAGGGGCAGGGCTTCCTCTGGAAACACCATATATTTT
CAWSVPRGRASSGNTIYF
>12|NA|NA|TRBV28|TRBJ1-2
TGTGCCAGCAGGGAGAACCCCAATGGCTACACCTTC
CASRENPNGYTF
>14|NA|TRBD2|TRBV7-9|TRBJ2-5
TGTGCCAGCAGCTTAGTCACGACGGGGGGAACCCAGTACTTC
CASSLVTTGGTQYF
>14|NA|TRBD1|TRBV28|TRBJ2-7
TGTGCCAGCAGCAAGACAGGGGTCTCCTACGAGCAGTACTTC
CASSKTGVSYEQYF
>11|few|NA|TRBV3-1/TRBV3-2|TRBJ2-1
TGTGCCAGCAGCCAAGAGAGGGAGCAGTTCTTC
CASSQEREQFF
>12|many|NA|TRBV6-2/TRBV6-3|TRBJ1-6
TGTGCCAGCAGTTACCCCGAGTCACCCCTCCACTTT
CASSYPESPLHF
>15|once|TRBD1|TRBV5-1|TRBJ2-7
TGCGCCAGCAGCTTGGGGGGACAGGACACCTACGAGCAGTACTTC
CASSLGGQDTYEQYF
>14|NA|NA|TRBV27|TRBJ1-5
TGTGCCAGCTCATTGAGCCCCCGAAATCAGCCCCAGCATTTT
CASSLSPRNQPQHF
>17|NA|TRBD1|TRBV4-3|TRBJ1-2
TGCGCCAGCAGCCAAGCCACAGGGGGATTTTCTAACTATGGCTACACCTTC
CASSQATGGFSNYGYTF
>16|few|TRBD1|TRBV5-1|TRBJ1-6
TGCGCCAGCAGCTGGACCGGGACAGGGGGTAATTCACCCCTCCACTTT
CASSWTGTGGNSPLHF
>10|NA|NA|TRBV20-1|TRBJ2-1
TGCAGTGCTGATTGGGGGCAGCAGTTCTTC
CSADWGQQFF
>16|NA|NA|TRBV20-1|TRBJ1-5
TGCAGTGCTAGTCCCGGGATGGGGAAGGTTCGTCAGCCCCAGCATTTT
CSASPGMGKVRQPQHF
>16|NA|TRBD1|TRBV18|TRBJ1-1
TGTGCCAGCTCACTCCAGGGACAGGGTGTGGGCACTGAAGCTTTCTTT
CASSLQGQGVGTEAFF
>15|many|NA|TRBV30|TRBJ2-7
TGTGCCTGGAGTGTACGACGGGAAAGGTCCTACGAGCAGTACTTC
CAWSVRRERSYEQYF
>15|NA|TRBD1|TRBV27|TRBJ2-1
TGTGCCAGCAGTCCTCGACAGGGGGCCTACAATGAGCAGTTCTTC
CASSPRQGAYNEQFF
>17|once|TRBD2|TRBV7-2|TRBJ2-3
TGTGCCAGCAGCTTAGGTTTTGGGCGGGGGAGCACAGATACGCAGTATTTT
CASSLGFGRGSTDTQYF
>16|NA|TRBD2|TRBV6-5|TRBJ2-5
TGTGCCAGCAGTTACGGGCGGGGGAGATACCAAGAGACCCAGTACTTC
CASSYGRGRYQETQYF
>15|NA|NA|TRBV4-1|TRBJ2-7
TGCGCCAGCAGCCAAGGCCAGGGCATAACCTACGAGCAGTACTTC
CASSQGQGITYEQYF
>14|once|NA|TRBV7-2|TRBJ1-5
TGTGCCAGCAGCTTACAGGGTAGCAATCAGCCCCAGCATTTT
CASSLQGSNQPQHF
>14|NA|TRBD2|TRBV7-9|TRBJ2-7
TGTGCCAGCAGTTTAGACGGGGGGAACTACGAGCAGTACTTC
CASSLDGGNYEQYF
>14|NA|NA|TRBV3-1/TRBV3-2|TRBJ2-7
TGTGCCAGCAGCCAAGGCTTAGCCCGACTACCGCAGTACTTC
CASSQGLARLPQYF
>17|NA|TRBD2|TRBV5-1|TRBJ2-1
TGCGCCAGCAGCTTGGCCGCAGGGAGGGTCTCCTACAATGAGCAGTTCTTC
CASSLAAGRVSYNEQFF
>16|NA|NA|TRBV15|TRBJ2-7
TGTGCCACCAGCAGAGATAAAGGCAGTTCCTTCGGGGAGCAGTACTTC
CATSRDKGSSFGEQYF
>15|NA|TRBD1|TRBV10-3|TRBJ1-6
TGTGCCATCAGGGGGATGACAGGGGAGGACTCACCCCTCCACTTT
CAIRGMTGEDSPLHF
>15|NA|NA|TRBV28|TRBJ1-1
TGTGCCAGCAGTCCCCCGGGACACTTGAACACTGAAGCTTTCTTT
CASSPPGHLNTEAFF
>12|NA|NA|TRBV2|TRBJ1-2
TGTGCCAGCAGTGGACAGAACTATGGCTACACCTTC
CASSGQNYGYTF